This T cell receptor beta chain was captured by sequencing in a study of CD8 T cells in Susac syndrome (dated by TCRdb to between 2019 and 2020). With respect to the entire study: Whether CD8+ T cell activation and differentiation in Susac syndrome was antigen driven was tested using repertoire sequencing. The clonality of the CD8+ T cell repertoire was compared across approximately twelve healthy donors, some 14 Susac syndrome patients and around 15 multiple sclerosis patients. General study outcomes and caveats: The number of individuals in the TCR sequencing and HLA analysis was acknowledged as relatively small.

The CDR3 has 18 amino acids, counting the end cysteine and phenylalanine. Here the CDR3 DNA is all that survives: 54 bases in frame from base 1. The germline V gene yields LGHNA for CDR1 and YSLEER for CDR2. From V the trimming removes 1 base and from J it removes 6 bases, while the gene matches leave 10 bases of the junction unaccounted for. Details on this clonotype: The target of this receptor is not known. Base qualities are not recorded, but no much larger clone differs from it by a single base.

Peripheral blood CD8+ and CD4+ T cells from healthy donors, Susac syndrome patients and multiple sclerosis patients were profiled by high-throughput TCR beta sequencing. The multiple sclerosis controls were treatment-naive patients who had stable or active relapsing-remitting disease and met the revised McDonald criteria. Bulk CD8+ and CD4+ T cells were purified by magnetic negative isolation, whereas CD8+ TEMRA cells were enriched by FACS. Blood was drawn into EDTA tubes, processed within 24 hours, and PBMCs were isolated by density gradient centrifugation. PBMCs intended for TCR sequencing were frozen in liquid nitrogen and were later thawed in a 37 degrees C water bath. A purity of at least 90% was achieved for sorted or isolated CD4+, CD8+ and CD8+ TEMRA cells. RNA was extracted using the RNeasy kit, and roughly 0.5 to 1 microgram was reverse transcribed with random hexamers. The immunoSEQ multiplex PCR assay, which covers 54 Vbeta and 13 Jbeta segments, was used to amplify TCR beta CDR3 regions. PCR amplification bias was corrected using a synthetic template baseline for primer optimization and computational correction. The study's own analysis went as follows. Reads were assigned to V, D and J genes according to IMGT and analyzed in immunoSEQ Analyzer, with only productive sequences retained. Clonality was computed as one minus Shannon entropy normalized by log2 of the number of productive unique sequences. For each patient and control, public and private clones were evaluated among the 100 most prevalent clones. Clones were defined as Susac-specific if absent from the healthy and MS cohorts, from over a thousand published viral clones and from other ImmuneACCESS disease sequences. TCRdb passed the public sequencing reads through fastp at Q25 and MiXCR, retaining productive beta sequences. Merged by CDR3 protein, the rows form single entries marked with the most common genes and DNA. The V and J calls here are based on TCRdb, not the publication. The table for this sample lists fewer than 350,000 distinct CDR3 sequences; 65% to 90% of them were counted only once. 0.21% of the sample is in the top ten clones.

This receptor was identified in a human donor with multiple sclerosis. The rearrangement combines TRBV4-3 with TRBJ2-1; TRBD2 lines up with 12 middle nucleotides. Source material: CD8+ T cells from PBMCs. The nucleotide sequence reads TGCGCCAGCAGCCAAGTGACACCGGGACTAGCGGGTCCCAATGAGCAGTTCTTC. Translated, this gives CASSQVTPGLAGPNEQFF.